The rows below give T cell receptor beta chains drawn from one sample of a study of identical twins. TCRdb re-called the 5' RACE reads with MiXCR, one entry per CDR3 protein. The sample carries 640,000 or so distinct CDR3 sequences, around 6% recorded once. Material: naive T cells sorted from blood. These receptors were taken from a man between 18 and 35 years old in good health. CDR3s include the opening cysteine and the closing phenylalanine or tryptophan. D genes are given only for firm matches. The size field is filled for only some rows; it gives once, few, many or a size class.

.	TRBJ1-4	TRBV2	.	TGTGCCAGCAGTGAGGCCAGGGGCACCCTAGGAAAACTGTTTTTT	CASSEARGTLGKLFF
few	TRBJ2-3	TRBV7-8	.	TGTGCCAGCAGCTTTCAGCGAACTACTAGCACAGATACGCAGTATTTT	CASSFQRTTSTDTQYF
.	TRBJ2-1	TRBV3-1	TRBD2	TGTGCCAGCAGCCAAGTTGCAGCGGGAGACAACCCAGGTGTGCAGTTCTTC	CASSQVAAGDNPGVQFF
few	TRBJ2-1	TRBV10-3	.	TGTGCCATCACACAACACCTCGGGGGTACCTACAATGAGCAGTTCTTC	CAITQHLGGTYNEQFF
.	TRBJ2-4	TRBV6-1	TRBD1	TGTGCCAGCAGGTCCCCCTCGGGACAGAACATTCAGTACTTC	CASRSPSGQNIQYF
many	TRBJ2-5	TRBV12-3/TRBV12-4	.	TGTGCCAGCAGCCGTGGGACTTTTAACCAAGAGACCCAGTACTTC	CASSRGTFNQETQYF
few	TRBJ2-4	TRBV7-3	TRBD1	TGTGCCAGCAGCACCCCGGGACAGGGAACCAAAAACATTCAGTACTTC	CASSTPGQGTKNIQYF
.	TRBJ2-7	TRBV7-6	.	TGTGCCAGCAGCCTGACTCGGAATGGCGAGCAGTACTTC	CASSLTRNGEQYF
many	TRBJ1-1	TRBV29-1	.	TGCAGCGTTGGTCCGCCGGGACAAGTTACTGAAGCTTTCTTT	CSVGPPGQVTEAFF
.	TRBJ2-3	TRBV21-1	.	TGTGCCAGCAGCAAGCCCCGGTTCGATACGGCAGGGTTGGATACGCAGTATTTT	CASSKPRFDTAGLDTQYF
many	TRBJ1-2	TRBV20-1	.	TGCAGTGCTAGCGCCAGGGAAGACTATGGCTACACCTTC	CSASAREDYGYTF
many	TRBJ2-3	TRBV12-3/TRBV12-4	.	TGTGCCAGCTTGGCCCCGTCTTCGGAGACGCAGTATTTT	CASLAPSSETQYF
few	TRBJ2-2	TRBV4-1	.	TGCGCCAGCAGCCAAGTCCTCAAGGGGGGGCCCGGGGAGCTGTTTTTT	CASSQVLKGGPGELFF
few	TRBJ2-7	TRBV20-1	TRBD2	TGCAGTGTCACAACTAGCGGGCTCTCCTACGAGCAGTACTTC	CSVTTSGLSYEQYF
.	TRBJ2-1	TRBV12-3/TRBV12-4	.	TGTGCCAGCAGTTTGGCTACACCGATTGAGCAGTTCTTC	CASSLATPIEQFF
many	TRBJ1-5	TRBV29-1	.	TGCAGCGTTCTAGGGCCGGATCAGCCCCAGCATTTT	CSVLGPDQPQHF
many	TRBJ2-1	TRBV9	.	TGTGCCAGCAGCGCCCAGGGCGATGAGCAGTTCTTC	CASSAQGDEQFF
.	TRBJ2-2	TRBV12-3/TRBV12-4	TRBD2	TGTGCCAGCAGTTCTCTAGCGGGCGGGGAGCTGTTTTTT	CASSSLAGGELFF
.	TRBJ2-7	TRBV5-1	.	TGCGCCAGCAGCTCCGATCCGGGAGTGGCCTACGAGCAGTACTTC	CASSSDPGVAYEQYF
.	TRBJ1-1	TRBV5-1	.	TGCGCCAGCAGCTTGGTCGGACAGCCCAACACTGAAGCTTTCTTT	CASSLVGQPNTEAFF
many	TRBJ1-4	TRBV3-1	.	TGTGCCAGCAGCCAAGGACCCGCAACTAATGAAAAACTGTTTTTT	CASSQGPATNEKLFF
many	TRBJ2-5	TRBV10-3	.	TGTGCCATCAGTGATCGGACAAATCAAGAGACCCAGTACTTC	CAISDRTNQETQYF
many	TRBJ1-1	TRBV29-1	.	TGCAGCGTAGCAGCATGGACTTCTGAAGCTTTCTTT	CSVAAWTSEAFF
many	TRBJ1-6	TRBV7-2	TRBD1	TGTGCCAGCAGCTTAGAGGGACAGATTTTGGCACCCCTCCACTTT	CASSLEGQILAPLHF
many	TRBJ2-5	TRBV11-2	.	TGTGCCAGCAGCTTAGACAGGACATCACAAGAGACCCAGTACTTC	CASSLDRTSQETQYF
many	TRBJ1-3	TRBV6-6	.	TGTGCCAGCAGCCCCACGAGTGGAAACACCATATATTTT	CASSPTSGNTIYF
.	TRBJ2-1	TRBV19	.	TGTGCCAGTAGTGTGGACTTCTACAATGAGCAGTTCTTC	CASSVDFYNEQFF
many	TRBJ2-1	TRBV4-1	.	TGCGCCAGCAGCCAAGGGGATAGCGGACAGTTCTTC	CASSQGDSGQFF
few	TRBJ2-3	TRBV20-1	TRBD1	TGCAGCCAAGGGGACAGGGGAAGCACAGATACGCAGTATTTT	CSQGDRGSTDTQYF
few	TRBJ1-1	TRBV7-2	.	TGTGCCAGCAGCCCCCATGGTGGGGGGAATGAAGCTTTCTTT	CASSPHGGGNEAFF
.	TRBJ1-6	TRBV12-3/TRBV12-4	TRBD1	TGTGCCAGCAGATCACAGGGGGCGGTCTATAATTCACCCCTCCACTTT	CASRSQGAVYNSPLHF
.	TRBJ2-2	TRBV11-2	.	TGTGCCACCACCCGAGGCGGAAACACCGGGGAGCTGTTTTTT	CATTRGGNTGELFF
few	TRBJ2-5	TRBV6-5	.	TGTGCCAGCAGTTACTCGATTACCGGGAGAGAGACCCAGTACTTC	CASSYSITGRETQYF
.	TRBJ1-1	TRBV19	.	TGTGCCAGTAGTATCTACAGGGACACTGAAGCTTTCTTT	CASSIYRDTEAFF
few	TRBJ1-5	TRBV6-1	.	TGTGCCAGCCGGGGGAATCAGCCCCAGCATTTT	CASRGNQPQHF
many	TRBJ1-3	TRBV5-1	TRBD1	TGCGCCAGCAGCTTGCGACAGGGGTTTGGAAACACCATATATTTT	CASSLRQGFGNTIYF
many	TRBJ2-4	TRBV7-8	.	TGTGCCAGCAGCCCCCCGCTAGCCATGGTTAACATTCAGTACTTC	CASSPPLAMVNIQYF
.	TRBJ2-2	TRBV11-3	.	TGTGCCAGCAGCTCCCCCTCGGGGGCTTCGGCCGGGGAGCTGTTTTTT	CASSSPSGASAGELFF
few	TRBJ2-7	TRBV28	.	TGTGCCAGCAGTAGGGATCAGCCCTACGAGCAGTACTTC	CASSRDQPYEQYF
.	TRBJ2-1	TRBV20-1	TRBD2	TGCAGTGCTGGAAGCGGGGTCTCGGGCAATGAGCAGTTCTTC	CSAGSGVSGNEQFF
many	TRBJ2-3	TRBV4-1	.	TGCGCCAGCAGCCATCCTCCATGGGATACGCAGTATTTT	CASSHPPWDTQYF
many	TRBJ2-3	TRBV12-3/TRBV12-4	.	TGTGCCAGCAGTTTACGTGGCGCAAGCACAGATACGCAGTATTTT	CASSLRGASTDTQYF
many	TRBJ2-6	TRBV20-1	TRBD2	TGCAGTGCTAGGGGCATCGGACTAGCGGGTTCAGGGGCCAACGTCCTGACTTTC	CSARGIGLAGSGANVLTF
many	TRBJ2-7	TRBV20-1	TRBD2	TGCAGTGCTAGAGACCCGGGACTAGCGTTCTACGAGCAGTACTTC	CSARDPGLAFYEQYF
many	TRBJ2-1	TRBV24-1	TRBD2	TGTGCCACCAGTTCACCGCGGACTAGTGCCAATGAGCAGTTCTTC	CATSSPRTSANEQFF
.	TRBJ2-6	TRBV5-1	.	TGCGCCAGCAGCTTACAGGCTGGGGCCAACGTCCTGACTTTC	CASSLQAGANVLTF
few	TRBJ2-7	TRBV6-2/TRBV6-3	TRBD2	TGTGCCAGCACCGATCCCGGACTAGCGGACTCCTACGAGCAGTACTTC	CASTDPGLADSYEQYF
few	TRBJ2-7	TRBV29-1	.	TGCAGCGTTGGGTCAGGAGCCTACGAGCAGTACTTC	CSVGSGAYEQYF